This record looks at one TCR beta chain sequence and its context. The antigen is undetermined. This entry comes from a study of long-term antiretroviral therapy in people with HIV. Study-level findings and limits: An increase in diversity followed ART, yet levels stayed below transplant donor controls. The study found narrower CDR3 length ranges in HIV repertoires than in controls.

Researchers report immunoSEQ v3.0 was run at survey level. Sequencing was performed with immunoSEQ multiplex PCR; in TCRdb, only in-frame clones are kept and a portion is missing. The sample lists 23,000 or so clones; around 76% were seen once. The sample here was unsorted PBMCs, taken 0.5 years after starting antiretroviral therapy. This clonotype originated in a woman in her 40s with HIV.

The chain's CDR3 is CASTTFGVYEQYF. The CDR3 DNA follows: TGTGCCAGCACCACGTTCGGCGTCTACGAGCAGTACTTC. This chain joins TRBV25-1 and TRBJ2-7; D gene ambiguous. Germline V gene data show CDR1 as MGHDK and CDR2 as SYGVNS. V lost 7 bases and J 3 bases, leaving 13 bases between the germline ends. There are 13 residues in the CDR3.